This TCR beta chain was sequenced during a study of cytomegalovirus exposure and HLA in healthy donors (dated by TCRdb to the late 2010s). About the full investigation: An earlier analysis of approximately 640 of the donors reported approximately 270 Gb of sequence data and more than 90 million unique TCR beta sequences from roughly 180 million T cells. Class I and class II HLA loci were covered by the typing at four-digit resolution. Rather than drawing on any new phenotypic data, the later analysis identified candidate immune exposures from TCR beta sequences and the way those sequences occurred across donors. The study aimed to test whether cataloging public T cell receptors could reveal signatures of past pathogen exposure. Because of strong linkage in the cohort, roughly five DR-DQ haplotypes were treated as single units for association and clustering. Every repertoire in the discovery cohort had been generated on one and the same sequencing platform. A separate validation cohort of some 130 different subjects was used in addition to the roughly 700-subject first cohort. Approximately 310 gigabases of sequencing data and tens of millions of unique TCR sequences were included in an early release covering several hundred HLA-typed donors. To study patterns of TCR occurrence, a later analysis re-analyzed previously published TCR beta repertoires from 500 to 850 donors and added high-resolution HLA genotyping. An earlier analysis of nearly 600 of the donors applied high-throughput TCR beta sequencing to assess whether each TCR beta V gene segment acted as functional or pseudogenic. Among some 400 genotyped donors of the cohort, an average of 235,054 unique TCR beta nucleotide sequences were sequenced per donor, 15% to 20% of them non-productive. Of the 300 to 450 genotyped donors, 65% to 90% were placed in the genetic ancestry cluster associated with self-reported Caucasian donors. Donor age, sex, ethnicity and CMV serostatus were compiled alongside the repertoire data. The number of donors typed differed by locus, with roughly 620-640 for A, B, C, DRB1 and DQB1, over 500 for DQA1, over 600 for DPA1, and approximately 470 for DPB1. A later genetic analysis took genome-wide SNP genotypes for about 55% of the roughly 700 donors and used that subset as a discovery cohort. High-throughput TCR immunosequencing, statistical association of individual TCRs with disease status, and machine learning were combined to predict cytomegalovirus infection status. Using immunosequencing, the study profiled T cell repertoires from 500 to 800 subjects and related those repertoires to cytomegalovirus serostatus.

CDR1 and CDR2 (SGHRS, YFSETQ) derive from the germline V gene. The CDR3 runs 16 amino acids, cysteine and phenylalanine included. The CDR3 DNA has 48 bases and is translated from base 1. Trimming costs V 0 bases and J 1 base, and their ends lie 11 bases apart. Libraries were built with the immunoSEQ multiplex PCR assay. A mixture of 60 forward primers for TCR Vbeta segments and 13 reverse primers for TCR Jbeta segments was used in the multiplex PCR. A multiplex PCR assay on genomic DNA amplified the CDR3 region of rearranged TCR beta genes. Amplified TCR beta libraries were sequenced as 87-base-pair reads on the Illumina HiSeq System. Concerning the study's data processing: Across the 500 to 750 repertoires, a later analysis counted 80 million or so unique TCR beta chains, 9.5 million to 12 million of which were shared by at least two donors. To remove PCR and sequencing errors, raw reads were error-corrected and collapsed into unique sequences using a nearest-neighbor algorithm that merged closely related sequences. To assign V, D and J gene segments, CDR3 sequences were aligned to IMGT reference sequences. For a sequence to be retained, a match of at least six nucleotides to both a V gene segment and a J gene segment was required. A rearrangement was called productive if the CDR3 had no stop codons and remained in frame with V and J, and every other rearrangement was called non-productive. CDR3 was defined by IMGT convention, running from the second conserved V-encoded cysteine to the conserved J-encoded phenylalanine. The earlier analysis of fewer than 750 of the donors excluded sequences that lacked an unambiguous match to a single V gene segment. In an earlier analysis of some 590 of the donors, a V segment was called functional when productive rearrangements were above 56.7%, and segregating when the standard deviation between donors exceeded 5%. A statistical classification framework was developed to diagnose cytomegalovirus status using the catalog of TCR beta chain sequences. In a later analysis, TCR nucleotide sequences were compared against IMGT/GENE-DB human TR gene sequences so that V and J genes could be assigned. A later analysis assigned CDR3 sequences and most-parsimonious VDJ recombination scenarios with the TCRdist pipeline. In a later analysis, each TCR beta chain was defined by its CDR3 amino acid sequence together with its V-gene family, and reads without a unique V-gene family were excluded. A later analysis removed 500 to 600 highly shared, low-generation-probability nucleotide sequences to deal with suspected cross-contamination and a sequencing artifact. For each public chain, a later analysis derived a clonal expansion index from normalized ranks of inferred template counts within each repertoire. In a later analysis, generation probabilities were computed with a VDJ recombination model fitted to out-of-frame rearrangements, and the resulting probabilities were checked against IGoR. In a later analysis, hypergeometric tests were used to score TCR-TCR, TCR-HLA and TCR-CMV co-occurrence, with a repertoire-size bias correction applied to TCR pairs. A later analysis estimated false discovery rates by permuting HLA or CMV assignments 20 times. A later analysis grouped co-occurring TCRs with DBSCAN, adding TCRdist sequence similarity when clustering within HLA-allele-positive subsets. For co-occurrence clustering, repertoires with fewer than 30,000 or more than 120,000 public chains were excluded, along with four or five repertoires with anomalous nucleotide sharing. In TCRdb, the immuneACCESS table is reduced to in-frame sequences with V and J assigned. These tables do not hold every clone; where another copy was compared, an unresolved V gene accounts for under half, and the others remain unexplained. Clone size and the V and J calls come from that table; the DNA yielded D and trimming. The sample table shows some 110,000 clones, and around three quarters are seen once. The ten largest account for approximately 0.9% of the sample.

The cohort was made up of under 800 healthy bone marrow donors. At the time of sampling, all cohort members were nominally healthy, though unrecorded immune exposures were likely present. The donor tested CMV seronegative, placing the donor among the 352 seronegative members of the cohort. A peripheral blood sample was provided by each donor, and peripheral blood mononuclear cells were used for TCR beta sequencing. Genomic DNA was extracted from the blood cell samples with the Qiagen DNeasy Blood Extraction Kit. Concerning this clone itself: This receptor's antigen is unknown. Base qualities are not provided; no much larger clone lies one nucleotide away.

Results the study describes overall, beyond this receptor: Immune exposure information for the cohort was limited to CMV serostatus. Correlated functional status among segregating V segments might be attributable to linkage disequilibrium, but an unknown experimental factor could not be ruled out. The authors suggested that the approach could potentially be extended to other disease states and immunological phenotypes. In a later analysis, HLA-associated TCR beta chains showed more clonal expansion and lower generation probabilities than non-associated chains that were equally common. Roughly uniform sequencing depth across donors was assumed in presence/absence analyses, although this assumption may not hold. Across donors, most TCR sequences were observed very rarely, whereas some public TCRs were present in many individuals. A further reported finding was that TCR beta sequences accurately predicted the HLA-A and HLA-B alleles for most subjects in the first cohort. In a later analysis, the rate of TCR association differed among HLA loci, with DRB1 alleles having the most associated TCRs and HLA-C alleles having the fewest. In a later analysis, most CMV-associated TCR beta chains were found to appear HLA-restricted, with HLA associations seemingly driven largely by CMV exposure. Compared with the approximately 710-donor mean, donors in an Asian-associated ancestry cluster had fewer N-insertions in productive TCRs, according to a later genetic analysis. A later genetic analysis associated a missense DCLRE1C variant with V-gene and J-gene trimming of TCR beta chains, and an independent cohort replicated the association. Some IMGT-functional V segments, including TRBV6-2 and TRBV6-3, could not be told apart with the 87-base-pair reads, so those segments were excluded. Because counts were too low, roughly 18 rarely observed V segments, including chromosome 9 orphons, were left out of the earlier analysis of roughly 600 of the donors. Strong co-occurrence of HLA alleles, especially DR and DQ, made assigning TCR associations to individual alleles difficult. The study gave a list of under 200 TCR beta chains associated with cytomegalovirus. Because HLA typing was unavailable for some donors at each locus, only the typed subset was used in association tests. A few of the identified cytomegalovirus-associated TCR beta chains were confirmed in vitro to be specific for cytomegalovirus antigens. The classifier was reported to diagnose cytomegalovirus status with high specificity and sensitivity in both the original cohort and the validation cohort. In a later analysis, more than 15,000 TCR beta sequences were associated with specific HLA alleles at a false discovery rate of 0.05. Several of the top co-occurrence clusters appeared to be linked to parvovirus B19, influenza, CMV and Epstein-Barr virus, according to a later analysis. This cohort had only TCR beta chains sequenced, and the lack of alpha or paired-chain data limited which features could be detected. The sequencing pipeline was judged likely to have produced a cluster of highly shared sequence variants as a technical artifact. Broadly in line with IMGT annotations, most TCR beta V segments showed up in productive rearrangements about 87% or about 30% of the time in an earlier analysis of around 600 of the donors.

The TCR was taken from a woman in her thirties in good health and CMV-seronegative. Sequencing was performed on PBMCs. The chain couples TRBV5-1 to TRBJ1-3; the D gene assignment is ambiguous. The CDR3 region reads CASSLGGLPSGNTIYF. The DNA is TGCGCCAGCAGCTTGGGAGGACTGCCTTCTGGAAACACCATATATTTT.